What follows describes a single TCR beta chain. This clonotype has at least ten counts. The specificity of this receptor is unknown. No qualities accompany the bases; no much larger clone lies one base away. These data belong to a study of identical twins listed by TCRdb under 2016. A note on the overall study: TCR alpha and beta repertoires from monozygotic twins, unrelated adults of various ages and cord blood were deep-sequenced to test whether fetal clonotypes persist. To rule out contamination, the twin experiments were replicated at different times with different library preparation protocols.

The CDR3 starts with the cysteine, ends with the phenylalanine, and has 15 residues. The only DNA kept is the CDR3, 45 bases in frame from the first base. The junction shows trimming of 6 bases on V and 4 bases on J, and the gene matches do not reach 10 bases of it. What the work shows at the level of the full study, not this receptor alone: In beta out-of-frame sequences, excess twin sharing was weaker, because having fewer shared sequences lowered the signal-to-noise ratio. Out-of-frame TCR alpha sharing in monozygotic twins was systematically underestimated by recombination models, whereas sharing between unrelated individuals was in agreement with the recombination models. Fewer insertions were carried by abundant cord blood beta clonotypes, a similar but weaker trend appeared in young adult naive repertoires, and no such trend appeared in memory repertoires. Because the same donors could not be followed over many years, conclusions were based on cross-sectional statistical analysis. Zero-insertion analyses could be partly confounded by invariant T cells such as MAIT and iNKT, although diverse VJ usage argued against such confounding for most clonotypes. Out-of-frame TCR alpha sequences shared between twins showed an excess of low generation-probability sequences compared with coincidental sharing between unrelated individuals.

Library preparation employed 5' RACE. The instrument given in TCRdb is Illumina HiSeq 2000. A universal primer binding site was introduced by template switching, and a unique molecular identifier was present in the final cDNA, enabling accurate counting of TCR cDNA molecules. Specific primers in the conserved constant-segment region were used to synthesize first-strand cDNA for the TCR alpha and beta chains. To control for contamination, every cDNA library carried two barcodes: a SMART-Mk sample barcode plus Illumina barcodes. Two successive PCR steps introduced TruSeq adapter sequences along with Illumina sample barcodes. The Illumina HiSeq platform was used with custom primers to sequence TCR alpha and beta cDNA libraries. On the study's bioinformatics: Raw reads were processed with MiGEC to extract unique molecular identifiers, and MiXCR was used to determine CDR3 positions. For each individual, recombination models were inferred using an EM algorithm with the repgenHMM and IGoR tools. Shared clonotype analysis was performed with the tcR package in R, normalizing sharing by the product of cloneset sizes. To study raw recombination free of thymic and clonal selection effects, out-of-frame nonproductive sequences were analyzed. Using fastp at Q25 and MiXCR, TCRdb reprocessed the public reads and kept productive beta chains. Every CDR3 protein is listed once, alongside the most common genes and DNA of its rows. TCRdb assigned the V and J calls; the authors' analysis was not used. A total of 310,000 or so distinct CDR3 sequences appear in this sample, 7.5% to 9.5% of them only once. Clones ranked in the top ten supply 6% to 8.5% of the sample.

All donors were healthy Caucasians. The twin cohort consisted of three pairs of female monozygotic twins, all aged about 18 to 29 years. CD4+ and CD8+ T cell populations were isolated with positive isolation kits from Invitrogen. This sample was also put to use in a study of yellow fever vaccine responses in identical twins. The second publication reports: The authors reported that the T cell response to vaccination in identical twins appeared partly convergent and partly personalized. In identical twins, the study followed T cell clones that responded to the vaccine with precision.

Sequencing was carried out using CD8+ T cells sorted from blood. The chain is assembled from TRBV12-3 or TRBV12-4 and TRBJ2-3; 7 junctional bases match TRBD1. This clonotype was obtained from a woman between 18 and 29 years old in good health. This receptor has the CDR3 CASRETGLYADTQYF. The bases read TGTGCCAGCAGGGAGACAGGGCTTTACGCAGATACGCAGTATTTT.